This record concerns one T cell receptor beta chain sequence. These data originate in a study of shared clonotypes between healthy human individuals. The protocol was immunoSEQ multiplex PCR, while the TCRdb copy is restricted to in-frame clones and leaves out a portion. The top ten clones hold around a third of a sample with 550,000 to 800,000 clones, 90% of them seen once. V was clipped by 1 base and J by 0 bases, with 7 bases between them. The CDR3 is 14 residues long. Germline V gives CDR1 LNHDA, CDR2 SQIVND (reference sequence). The sequence came from a man younger than 30 in good health. Some clones in this sample may be carry-over from other donors' samples. Sequencing was performed on memory CD8+ T cells from PBMCs. Subset described: CD45RO+ cells pooled with CCR7-negative TemRA cells. The chain joins TRBV19 to TRBJ2-7; D unclear. The CDR3 protein is CASSIVGNSYEQYF. CDR3 sequence (DNA): TGTGCCAGTAGTATAGTAGGGAACTCCTACGAGCAGTACTTC.